Presented here are 21 T cell receptor beta chains from one specimen sequenced in a study of cytomegalovirus exposure and HLA in healthy donors. 13 Jbeta primers and 60 Vbeta primers were used for the PCR. Assay: immunoSEQ multiplex PCR; the TCRdb copy retains only in-frame clones and omits some. Here the sample spans 100,000 to 150,000 clones, about four fifths being singletons. The specimen sequenced was PBMCs. Receptors were obtained from a female donor in good health and CMV-seropositive.

The V gene is TRBV10-1, the J gene TRBJ1-1, with unresolved D. In germline, CDR1 is WNHNN, CDR2 SYGVQD (reference sequence). The CDR3 covers 13 residues. V was cut by 6 bases and J by 1 base, with 9 bases left in between. CDR3 amino acids: CASSGSANTEAFF. The CDR3 DNA follows: TGCGCCAGCAGCGGGAGCGCGAACACTGAAGCTTTCTTT.

The chain joins TRBV7-2 to TRBJ2-2; the D is unclear. This CDR3 has 16 residues. Germline values: CDR1 SGHTA, CDR2 FQGNSA. V was pared by 3 bases and J by 0 bases, with 11 bases between. DNA for the CDR3: TGTGCCAGCAGCTTCGTGTCCAGTCCGAACACCGGGGAGCTGTTTTTT. This translates into CASSFVSSPNTGELFF.

The V call is TRBV5-1, the J call TRBJ1-1, with TRBD1 as a possible D gene (6 bases). The CDR3 is 16 residues long. Trimming took off 4 bases at V and 2 bases at J, with 18 bases between the two ends. Germline CDR1 and CDR2: SGHRS and YFSETQ. For the CDR3, the DNA is TGCGCCAGCAGCCCCCAACTAGGGGGAGTAAACACTGAAGCTTTCTTT. Its protein product is CASSPQLGGVNTEAFF.

This chain uses TRBV4-1 with TRBJ2-1, with 13 bases aligning to TRBD2. The CDR3 loop spans 18 amino acids. The trim removed 4 bases at V and 0 bases at J, leaving 6 bases unmatched. Germline V gene data show CDR1 as MGHRA and CDR2 as YSYEKL. CDR3 in amino acids: CASSPGTSGISSYNEQFF. The DNA for the CDR3 is TGCGCCAGCAGCCCAGGGACTAGCGGGATCAGCTCCTACAATGAGCAGTTCTTC.

V and J are TRBV10-3 and TRBJ2-1; TRBD2 aligns across 10 bases. V shed 7 bases and J 0 bases; nucleotides not matched to a gene: 9. CDR3 length: 17 amino acids. Germline V lookup: CDR1 ENHRY, CDR2 SYGVKD. The CDR3 sequence: CAITGASGGSSYNEQFF. DNA of the CDR3: TGTGCCATCACGGGGGCTAGCGGGGGAAGCTCCTACAATGAGCAGTTCTTC.

This clone was counted a single time. The CDR3 nucleotides are TGTGCCAGCAACCTGGGACTAGCGGGGGCCGACAGCTCCTACGAGCAGTACTTC. It codes for CASNLGLAGADSSYEQYF. The chain employs TRBV28 and TRBJ2-7; 14 positions agree with TRBD2. The CDR3 has 18 residues. Germline CDR1 MDHEN, CDR2 SYDVKM. The V and J ends lost 7 bases and 0 bases, in that order; junction bases with no gene match: 11.

V usage is TRBV30 and J usage is TRBJ1-4; 12 positions agree with TRBD1. This CDR3 has 14 amino acids. The germline CDR1 and CDR2 sequences are GTSNPN and SVGIG (reference sequence). J was trimmed by 7 bases and V by 7 bases; bases with no gene match: 7. CDR3 amino acids: CAFGTGGRGEKLFF. The CDR3 DNA is TGTGCCTTCGGGACAGGGGGCCGGGGTGAAAAACTGTTTTTT.

The chain joins TRBV7-9 to TRBJ2-7; TRBD1 aligns across 7 bases. The CDR3 is 15 residues long. Germline CDR1 SEHNR, CDR2 FQNEAQ (reference sequence). With V trimmed by 3 bases and J by 2 bases, 7 bases remained unmatched. The chain's CDR3 is CASSFSRTGAYEQYF. The CDR3 DNA sequence: TGTGCCAGCAGCTTTTCTAGAACAGGGGCCTACGAGCAGTACTTC.

The chain is built from TRBV11-1 and TRBJ1-2; 9 nucleotides match TRBD1. The germline CDR1 and CDR2 sequences are SGHAT and FQDESV (reference sequence). The CDR3 spans 15 residues. The V and J ends lost 5 bases and 4 bases, in that order; junction bases with no gene match: 8. CDR3 amino acids: CASSATTGGLYGYTF. The CDR3 DNA reads TGTGCCAGCAGCGCAACGACAGGGGGACTCTATGGCTACACCTTC.

The chain carries TRBV27 and TRBJ1-2; perhaps TRBD1 as D (6 bases). V was shortened by 5 bases and J by 6 bases, with 19 bases between the two germline ends. The CDR3 is 15 residues long. Germline lookup yields CDR1 MNHEY and CDR2 SMNVEV (reference sequence). DNA for the CDR3: TGTGCCAGCAGTCTCGACAGGCTACGACTCCATGGCTACACCTTC. Protein sequence: CASSLDRLRLHGYTF.

In DNA form, the CDR3 reads TGTGCCAGCAGCCGTGACAGACACACTGAAGCTTTCTTT. Translated: CASSRDRHTEAFF. The chain joins TRBV5-4 to TRBJ1-1; possibly TRBD1 for D (5 bases). The CDR3 has 13 amino acids. Germline V gene data show CDR1 as SGHNT and CDR2 as YYREEE (reference sequence). The ends were cut back, 4 bases at V and 3 bases at J, with 10 bases in the middle.

The V and J genes are TRBV4-3 and TRBJ1-4; weak D call: TRBD1 (5 bases). Germline CDR1 LGHNA, CDR2 YSLEER. The CDR3 contains 15 residues. Deletions cut 0 bases from V and 2 bases from J, with 7 bases between. The CDR3 spells CASSQDRQTNEKLFF. The CDR3 bases are TGCGCCAGCAGCCAAGATCGACAGACTAATGAAAAACTGTTTTTT.

A remark on this clone: This specimen includes other DNA sequences encoding the same CDR3. The CDR3 protein is CAWSTGSNQPQHF. For the CDR3, the DNA is TGTGCCTGGTCGACAGGGAGCAATCAGCCCCAGCATTTT. V and J are TRBV30 and TRBJ1-5, with 7 positions matching TRBD1. Trimming at V came to 5 bases and at J to 1 base, leaving 2 bases not matched to a gene. Germline V gene sequence: CDR1 GTSNPN, CDR2 SVGIG (reference sequence). The length of the CDR3 is 13 residues.

V and J are TRBV2 and TRBJ1-6; the D gene is possibly TRBD1 (5 bases). CDR1 and CDR2 (germline): SNHLY, FYNNEI. The V and J ends lost 3 bases and 10 bases respectively, with 16 bases between them. This CDR3 is built from 15 residues. CDR3 protein: CASSDWGIRGSPLHF. CDR3 bases: TGTGCCAGCAGTGATTGGGGGATACGGGGGTCACCCCTCCACTTT. The whole variable domain, filled in from reference TRBV2 and TRBJ1-6, reads EPEVTQTPSHQVTQMGQEVILRCVPISNHLYFYWYRQILGQKVEFLVSFYNNEISEKSEIFDDQFSVERPDGSNFTLKIRSTKLEDSAMYFCASSDWGIRGSPLHFGNGTRLTVT.

This chain connects TRBV6-5 to TRBJ2-7, with TRBD1 identical over 9 bases. CDR3 size: 13 residues. J was trimmed by 7 bases and V by 4 bases; bases with no gene match: 5. The germline V gene encodes CDR1 MNHEY and CDR2 SVGAGI. The CDR3 DNA reads TGTGCCAGCAGTTTCCTACAGGGGGCTGAGCAGTACTTC. This sequence encodes CASSFLQGAEQYF.

For this clone: Other nucleotide sequences in the sample specify the same CDR3. This chain links TRBV5-4 with TRBJ1-2; TRBD1 matches 7 bases. CDR1 is SGHNT and CDR2 is YYREEE in the germline V gene (reference sequence). The J segment lost 2 bases and the V segment lost 2 bases, leaving 3 bases of the junction unmatched. This CDR3 is built from 14 residues. CDR3 DNA: TGTGCCAGCAGCTTAGGGGGCGCAAACTATGGCTACACCTTC. Its translation: CASSLGGANYGYTF.

The rearrangement uses TRBV19 and TRBJ2-2, with D perhaps matching TRBD1 (6 bases). Germline CDR1 and CDR2: LNHDA and SQIVND (reference sequence). V lost 6 bases and J lost 7, with 12 bases in between. The CDR3 has 13 amino acids. The CDR3 region is CASRLQGSGELFF. The CDR3 DNA reads TGTGCCAGTAGGTTACAGGGCAGCGGGGAGCTGTTTTTT.

The chain joins TRBV28 to TRBJ2-1; TRBD2 agrees at 11 bases. Germline loops: CDR1 MDHEN, CDR2 SYDVKM. The CDR3 spans 16 residues. V shed 6 bases and J 3 bases; nucleotides not matched to a gene: 7. CDR3 protein: CASSPASGGIYNEQFF. In DNA, the CDR3 is TGTGCCAGCAGCCCCGCTAGCGGGGGGATCTACAATGAGCAGTTCTTC.

This clone was seen only once. This chain joins TRBV9 and TRBJ1-2; TRBD1 matches at 11 bases. V shed 4 bases, J shed 8 bases, and the junction held 7 bases outside the gene matches. The CDR3 consists of 14 residues. Per germline, CDR1 SGDLS and CDR2 YYNGEE. CDR3 loop: CASSPWDRGYGYTF. The CDR3 nucleotides are TGTGCCAGCAGCCCTTGGGACAGGGGGTACGGCTACACCTTC.

The chain links TRBV5-1 to TRBJ2-3; 8 positions agree with TRBD2. This CDR3 contains 16 residues. Germline CDR1 SGHRS, CDR2 YFSETQ. Trimming removed 0 bases from V and 4 bases from J; junction bases left unmatched: 7. The CDR3 region has the DNA TGCGCCAGCAGCTTGGCCGGGACTAGGATTCCAGATACGCAGTATTTT. Its translation is CASSLAGTRIPDTQYF.

The V call is TRBV6-5, the J call TRBJ1-6; 8 bases fit TRBD1. Looked up from germline, CDR1 is MNHEY and CDR2 is SVGAGI. This CDR3 is 16 amino acids long. The V and J ends lost 2 bases and 6 bases, in that order; junction bases with no gene match: 6. The CDR3 spells CASSYGQGAGNSPLHF. CDR3 bases: TGTGCCAGCAGTTACGGTCAGGGGGCTGGTAATTCACCCCTCCACTTT.